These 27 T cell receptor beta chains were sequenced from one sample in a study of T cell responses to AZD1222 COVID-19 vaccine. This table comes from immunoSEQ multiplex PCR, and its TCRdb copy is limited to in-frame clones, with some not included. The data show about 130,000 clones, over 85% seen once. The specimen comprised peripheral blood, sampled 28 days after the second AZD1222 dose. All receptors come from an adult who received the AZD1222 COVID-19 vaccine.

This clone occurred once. In DNA, the CDR3 is TGTGCCAGCAGCTTCGCAAATCAGCCCCAGCATTTT. Translating it yields CASSFANQPQHF. The rearrangement links TRBV5-4 to TRBJ1-5; D call uncertain. V shed 2 bases and J shed 4 bases, with 4 bases lying between them. From germline, CDR1 is SGHNT and CDR2 YYREEE (reference sequence). The CDR3 sequence is 12 residues long.

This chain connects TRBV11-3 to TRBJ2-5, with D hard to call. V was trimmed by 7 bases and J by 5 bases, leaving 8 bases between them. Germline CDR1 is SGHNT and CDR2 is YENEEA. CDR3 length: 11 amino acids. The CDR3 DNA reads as TGTGCCAGCAAGGCCGGGGAGACCCAGTACTTC. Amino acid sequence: CASKAGETQYF.

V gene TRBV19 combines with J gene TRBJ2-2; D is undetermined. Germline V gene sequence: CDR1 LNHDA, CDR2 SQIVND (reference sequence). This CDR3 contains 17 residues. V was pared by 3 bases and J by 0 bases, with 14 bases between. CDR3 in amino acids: CASSMDPSSANTGELFF. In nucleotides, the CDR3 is TGTGCCAGTAGTATGGACCCAAGCTCCGCGAACACCGGGGAGCTGTTTTTT. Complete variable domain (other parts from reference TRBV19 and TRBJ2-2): DGGITQSPKYLFRKEGQNVTLSCEQNLNHDAMYWYRQDPGQGLRLIYYSQIVNDFQKGDIAEGYSVSREKKESFPLTVTSAQKNPTAFYLCASSMDPSSANTGELFFGEGSRLTVL.

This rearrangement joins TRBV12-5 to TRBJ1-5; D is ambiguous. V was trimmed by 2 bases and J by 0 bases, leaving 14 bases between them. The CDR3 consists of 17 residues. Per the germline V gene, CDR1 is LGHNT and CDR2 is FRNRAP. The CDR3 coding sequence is TGTGCTAGTGGTTTGTTTGAGGTGAGCCCTAGCAATCAGCCCCAGCATTTT. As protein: CASGLFEVSPSNQPQHF. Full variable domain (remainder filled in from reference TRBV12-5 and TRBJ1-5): DARVTQTPRHKVTEMGQEVTMRCQPILGHNTVFWYRQTMMQGLELLAYFRNRAPLDDSGMPKDRFSAEMPDATLATLKIQPSEPRDSAVYFCASGLFEVSPSNQPQHFGDGTRLSIL.

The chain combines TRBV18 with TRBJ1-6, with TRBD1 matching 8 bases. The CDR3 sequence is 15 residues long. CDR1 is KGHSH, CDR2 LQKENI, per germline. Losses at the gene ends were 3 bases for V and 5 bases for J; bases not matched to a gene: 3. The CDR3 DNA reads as TGTGCCAGCTCACCGGCGACAGGGGATAATTCACCCCTCCACTTT. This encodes CASSPATGDNSPLHF.

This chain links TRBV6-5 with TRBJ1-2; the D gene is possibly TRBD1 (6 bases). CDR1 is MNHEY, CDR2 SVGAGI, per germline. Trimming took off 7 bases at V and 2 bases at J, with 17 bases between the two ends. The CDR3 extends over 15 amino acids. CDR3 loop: CASTSDSAANYGYTF. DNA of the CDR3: TGTGCCAGCACCTCGGACAGCGCAGCGAACTATGGCTACACCTTC.

The CDR3 DNA follows: TGTGCCAGCTCACCGGACAGACTCTACGAGCAGTACTTC. This gives the protein CASSPDRLYEQYF. The genes are TRBV18 and TRBJ2-7; a possible D gene is TRBD1 (6 bases). CDR3 length: 13 amino acids. Germline V gene data show CDR1 as KGHSH and CDR2 as LQKENI. Trimming shortened V by 3 bases and J by 3 bases, and 9 bases separated the two germline ends. The full variable domain, its missing parts supplied by reference TRBV18 and TRBJ2-7, is NAGVMQNPRHLVRRRGQEARLRCSPMKGHSHVYWYRQLPEEGLKFMVYLQKENIIDESGMPKERFSAEFPKEGPSILRIQQVVRGDSAAYFCASSPDRLYEQYFGPGTRLTVT.

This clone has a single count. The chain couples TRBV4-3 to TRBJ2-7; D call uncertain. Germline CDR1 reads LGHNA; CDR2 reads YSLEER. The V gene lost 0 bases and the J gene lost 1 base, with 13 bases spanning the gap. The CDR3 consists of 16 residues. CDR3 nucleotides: TGCGCCAGCAGCCAAGATCGGGCGGCTACATCCTACGAGCAGTACTTC. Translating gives CASSQDRAATSYEQYF.

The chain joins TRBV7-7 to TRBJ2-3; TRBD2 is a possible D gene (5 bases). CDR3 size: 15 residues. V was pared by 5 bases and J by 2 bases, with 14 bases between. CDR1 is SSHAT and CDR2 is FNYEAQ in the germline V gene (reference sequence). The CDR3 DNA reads TGTGCCAGCAGCCCGCTGACTACCTACACAGATACGCAGTATTTT. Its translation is CASSPLTTYTDTQYF.

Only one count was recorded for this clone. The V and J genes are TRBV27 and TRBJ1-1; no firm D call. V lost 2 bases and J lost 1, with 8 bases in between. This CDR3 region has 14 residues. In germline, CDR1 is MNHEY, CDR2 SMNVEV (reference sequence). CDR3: CASSLRRPNTEAFF. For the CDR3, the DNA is TGTGCCAGCAGTTTAAGGCGCCCGAACACTGAAGCTTTCTTT.

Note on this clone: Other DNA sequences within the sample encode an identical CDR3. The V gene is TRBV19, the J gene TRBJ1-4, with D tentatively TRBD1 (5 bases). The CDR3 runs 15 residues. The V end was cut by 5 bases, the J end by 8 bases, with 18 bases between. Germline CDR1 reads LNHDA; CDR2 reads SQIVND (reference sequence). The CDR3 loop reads CASSPRTGTSEKLFF. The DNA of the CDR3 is TGTGCCAGTAGTCCCCGGACGGGGACCTCCGAAAAACTGTTTTTT.

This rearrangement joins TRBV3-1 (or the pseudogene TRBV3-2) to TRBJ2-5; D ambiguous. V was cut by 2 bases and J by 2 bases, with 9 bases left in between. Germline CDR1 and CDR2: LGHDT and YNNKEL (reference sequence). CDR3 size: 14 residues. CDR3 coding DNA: TGTGCCAGCAGCCAACGTTCGGAACAAGAGACCCAGTACTTC. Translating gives CASSQRSEQETQYF.

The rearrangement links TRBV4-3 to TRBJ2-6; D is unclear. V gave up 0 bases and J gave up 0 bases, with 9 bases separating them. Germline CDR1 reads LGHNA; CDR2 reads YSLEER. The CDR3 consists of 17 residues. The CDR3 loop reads CASSQDLRVSGANVLTF. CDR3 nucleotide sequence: TGCGCCAGCAGCCAAGATCTTAGGGTCTCTGGGGCCAACGTCCTGACTTTC.

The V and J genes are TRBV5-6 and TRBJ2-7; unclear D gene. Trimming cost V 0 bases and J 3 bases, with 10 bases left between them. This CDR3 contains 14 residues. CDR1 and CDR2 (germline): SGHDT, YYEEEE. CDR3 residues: CASSLALRIYEQYF. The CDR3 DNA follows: TGTGCCAGCAGCTTGGCCCTTAGGATCTACGAGCAGTACTTC.

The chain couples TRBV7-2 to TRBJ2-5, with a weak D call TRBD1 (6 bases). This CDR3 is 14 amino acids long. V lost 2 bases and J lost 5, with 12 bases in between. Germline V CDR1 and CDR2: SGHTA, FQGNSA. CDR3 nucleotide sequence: TGTGCCAGCAGCTTACAGGGGCGCTGGGAGACCCAGTACTTC. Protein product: CASSLQGRWETQYF.

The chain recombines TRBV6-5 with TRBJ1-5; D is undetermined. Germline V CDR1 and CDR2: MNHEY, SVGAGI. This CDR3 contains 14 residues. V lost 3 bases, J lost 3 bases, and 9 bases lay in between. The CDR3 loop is CASSYGRINQPQHF. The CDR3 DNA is TGTGCCAGCAGTTATGGGCGTATCAATCAGCCCCAGCATTTT.

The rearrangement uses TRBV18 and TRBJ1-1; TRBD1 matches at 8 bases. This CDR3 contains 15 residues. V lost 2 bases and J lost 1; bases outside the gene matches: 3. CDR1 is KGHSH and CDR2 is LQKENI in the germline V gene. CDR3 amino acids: CASSPTGTGNTEAFF. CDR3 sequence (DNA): TGTGCCAGCTCACCAACAGGGACAGGGAACACTGAAGCTTTCTTT. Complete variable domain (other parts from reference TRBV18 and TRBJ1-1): NAGVMQNPRHLVRRRGQEARLRCSPMKGHSHVYWYRQLPEEGLKFMVYLQKENIIDESGMPKERFSAEFPKEGPSILRIQQVVRGDSAAYFCASSPTGTGNTEAFFGQGTRLTVV.

For the CDR3, the DNA is TGTGCCAGTAGTATTTGGGGTTACTCCTACGAGCAGTACTTC. Translation: CASSIWGYSYEQYF. The chain combines TRBV19 with TRBJ2-7; no firm D call. CDR3 length: 14 amino acids. Trimming left V 3 bases short and J 0 bases short, with 9 bases between. Germline V gives CDR1 LNHDA, CDR2 SQIVND (reference sequence).

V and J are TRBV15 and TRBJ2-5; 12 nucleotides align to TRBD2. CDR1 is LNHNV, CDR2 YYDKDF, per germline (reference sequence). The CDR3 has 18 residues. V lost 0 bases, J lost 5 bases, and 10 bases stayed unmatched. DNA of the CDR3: TGTGCCACCAGCAGAGAACTGCTAGCGGGAGGGCCGTTGGAGACCCAGTACTTC. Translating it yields CATSRELLAGGPLETQYF.

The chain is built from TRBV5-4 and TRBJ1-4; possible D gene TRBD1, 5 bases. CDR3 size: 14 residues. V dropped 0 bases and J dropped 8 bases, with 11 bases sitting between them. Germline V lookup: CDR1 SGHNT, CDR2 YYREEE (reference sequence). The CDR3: CASSLEGDGEKLFF. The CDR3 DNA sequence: TGTGCCAGCAGCTTGGAAGGGGATGGGGAAAAACTGTTTTTT.

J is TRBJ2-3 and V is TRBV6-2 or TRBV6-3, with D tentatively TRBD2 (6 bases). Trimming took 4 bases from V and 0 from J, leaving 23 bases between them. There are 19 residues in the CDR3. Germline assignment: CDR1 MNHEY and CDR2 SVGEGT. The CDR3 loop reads CASSSRGITRDPSTDTQYF. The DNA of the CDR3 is TGTGCCAGCAGTTCACGCGGGATAACCCGGGACCCTAGCACAGATACGCAGTATTTT.

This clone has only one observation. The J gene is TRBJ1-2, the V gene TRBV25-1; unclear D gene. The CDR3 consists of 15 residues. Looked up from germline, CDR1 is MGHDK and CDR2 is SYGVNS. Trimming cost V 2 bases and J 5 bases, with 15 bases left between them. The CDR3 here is CASSETLYGGYGYTF. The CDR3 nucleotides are TGTGCCAGCAGTGAAACGCTGTATGGAGGATATGGCTACACCTTC.

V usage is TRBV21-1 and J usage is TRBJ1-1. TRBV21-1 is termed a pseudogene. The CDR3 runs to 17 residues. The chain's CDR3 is CASSKAHLINLNTEAFF. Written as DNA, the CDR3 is TGTGCCAGCAGCAAAGCGCATCTTATTAATCTGAACACTGAAGCTTTCTTT.

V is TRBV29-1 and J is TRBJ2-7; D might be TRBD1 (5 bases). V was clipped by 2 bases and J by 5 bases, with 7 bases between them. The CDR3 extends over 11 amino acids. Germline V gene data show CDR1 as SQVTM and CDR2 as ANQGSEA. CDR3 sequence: CSVELQDEQYF. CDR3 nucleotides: TGCAGCGTTGAATTACAGGACGAGCAGTACTTC.

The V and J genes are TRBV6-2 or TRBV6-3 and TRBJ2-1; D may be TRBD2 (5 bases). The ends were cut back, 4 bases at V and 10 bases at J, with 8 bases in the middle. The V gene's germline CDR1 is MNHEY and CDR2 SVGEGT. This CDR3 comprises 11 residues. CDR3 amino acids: CASSSLAEQFF. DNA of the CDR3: TGTGCCAGCAGTTCGCTAGCCGAGCAGTTCTTC.

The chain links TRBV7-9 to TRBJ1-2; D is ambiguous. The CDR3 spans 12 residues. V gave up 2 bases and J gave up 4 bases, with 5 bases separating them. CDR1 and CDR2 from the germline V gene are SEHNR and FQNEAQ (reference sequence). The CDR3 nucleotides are TGTGCCAGCAGCTTAAAGGGCTATGGCTACACCTTC. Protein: CASSLKGYGYTF.

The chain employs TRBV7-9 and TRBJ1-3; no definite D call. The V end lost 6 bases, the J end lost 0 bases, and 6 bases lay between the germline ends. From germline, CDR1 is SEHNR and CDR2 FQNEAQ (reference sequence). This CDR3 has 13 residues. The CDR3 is CASSLASGNTIYF. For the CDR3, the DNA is TGTGCCAGCAGTCTGGCCTCTGGAAACACCATATATTTT.